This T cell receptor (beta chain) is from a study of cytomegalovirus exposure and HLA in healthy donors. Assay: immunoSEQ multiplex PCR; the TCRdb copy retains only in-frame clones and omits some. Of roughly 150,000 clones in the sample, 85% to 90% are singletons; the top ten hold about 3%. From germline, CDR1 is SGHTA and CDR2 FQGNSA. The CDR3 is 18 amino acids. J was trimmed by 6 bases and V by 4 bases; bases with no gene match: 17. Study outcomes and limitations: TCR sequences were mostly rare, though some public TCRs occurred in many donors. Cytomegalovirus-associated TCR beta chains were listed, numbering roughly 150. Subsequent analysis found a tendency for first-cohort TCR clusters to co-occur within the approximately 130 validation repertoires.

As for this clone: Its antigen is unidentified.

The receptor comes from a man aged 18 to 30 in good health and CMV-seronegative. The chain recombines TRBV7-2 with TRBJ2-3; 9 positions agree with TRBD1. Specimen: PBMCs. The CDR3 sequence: CASSSDQGQGILEDTQYF. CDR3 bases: TGTGCCAGCAGCTCAGATCAGGGACAGGGTATTTTGGAGGATACGCAGTATTTT.